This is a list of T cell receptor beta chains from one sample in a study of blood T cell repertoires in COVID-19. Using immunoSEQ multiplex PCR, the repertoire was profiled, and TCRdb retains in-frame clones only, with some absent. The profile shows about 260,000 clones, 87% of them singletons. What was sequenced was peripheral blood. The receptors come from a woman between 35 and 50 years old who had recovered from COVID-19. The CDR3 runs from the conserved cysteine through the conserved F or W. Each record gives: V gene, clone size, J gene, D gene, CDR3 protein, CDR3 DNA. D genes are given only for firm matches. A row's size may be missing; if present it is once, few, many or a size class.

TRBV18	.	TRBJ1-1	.	CASSPQQGGGTEAFF	TGTGCCAGCTCACCCCAACAGGGTGGAGGCACTGAAGCTTTCTTT
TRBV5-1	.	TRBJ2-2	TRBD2	CASSLAGAGANTGELFF	TGCGCCAGCAGCTTGGCCGGGGCGGGGGCGAACACCGGGGAGCTGTTTTTT
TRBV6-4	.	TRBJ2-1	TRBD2	CASSDSSGGANEQFF	TGTGCCAGCAGTGACTCAAGCGGGGGGGCCAATGAGCAGTTCTTC
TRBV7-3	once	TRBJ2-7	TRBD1	CASSPGQGKNEQYF	TGTGCCAGCAGCCCTGGACAGGGGAAGAACGAGCAGTACTTC
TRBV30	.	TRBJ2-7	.	CAWSVAGYEQYF	TGTGCCTGGAGTGTGGCAGGGTACGAGCAGTACTTC
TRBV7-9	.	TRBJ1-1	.	CASGLNTEAFF	TGTGCCAGCGGGCTGAACACTGAAGCTTTCTTT
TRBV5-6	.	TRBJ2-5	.	CASSFSGWANQETQYF	TGTGCCAGCAGCTTCTCGGGGTGGGCGAACCAAGAGACCCAGTACTTC
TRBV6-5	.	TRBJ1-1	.	CASSYSRVGNTEAFF	TGTGCCAGCAGTTACTCGCGGGTCGGGAACACTGAAGCTTTCTTT
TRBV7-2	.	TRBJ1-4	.	CASSLPRHNEKLFF	TGTGCCAGCAGCTTGCCACGACATAATGAAAAACTGTTTTTT
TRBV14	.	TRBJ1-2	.	CASSPSRTANYGYTF	TGTGCCAGCAGCCCGTCTCGGACAGCTAACTATGGCTACACCTTC
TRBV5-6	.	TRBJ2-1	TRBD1	CASSRGGGWDRGLNEQFF	TGTGCCAGCAGCCGGGGTGGCGGCTGGGACAGGGGGCTTAATGAGCAGTTCTTC
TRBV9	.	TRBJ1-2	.	CASSATLTGNYGYTF	TGTGCCAGCAGCGCAACGTTGACAGGAAACTATGGCTACACCTTC
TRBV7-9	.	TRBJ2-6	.	CASSPSRTVSSGANVLTF	TGTGCCAGCAGCCCCTCCCGGACAGTCTCCTCTGGGGCCAACGTCCTGACTTTC
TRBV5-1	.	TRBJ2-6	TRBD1	CASSRDSQSSGANVLTF	TGCGCCAGCAGTCGGGACAGCCAAAGCTCTGGGGCCAACGTCCTGACTTTC
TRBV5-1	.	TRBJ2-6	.	CASSLLGRGTLGANVLTF	TGCGCCAGCAGCTTGCTTGGTAGGGGAACGCTGGGGGCCAACGTCCTGACTTTC
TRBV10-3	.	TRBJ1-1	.	CAISEAAGPGDTEAFF	TGTGCCATCAGTGAGGCTGCGGGGCCGGGAGATACTGAAGCTTTCTTT
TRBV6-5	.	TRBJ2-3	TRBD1	CASSYPNRGDTQYF	TGTGCCAGCAGTTACCCGAACAGGGGCGATACGCAGTATTTT
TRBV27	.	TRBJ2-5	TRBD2	CASSLGLAGPGETQYF	TGTGCCAGCAGTTTGGGCCTAGCGGGGCCCGGGGAGACCCAGTACTTC
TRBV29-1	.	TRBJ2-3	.	CSVTWGDTNTDTQYF	TGCAGCGTCACCTGGGGGGATACCAATACAGATACGCAGTATTTT
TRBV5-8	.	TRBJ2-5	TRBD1	CASSSIYRGAQETQYF	TGTGCCAGCAGTTCCATATACAGGGGGGCCCAAGAGACCCAGTACTTC
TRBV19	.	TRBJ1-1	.	CASSIDPRGANTEAFF	TGTGCCAGTAGTATAGACCCCAGGGGTGCGAACACTGAAGCTTTCTTT
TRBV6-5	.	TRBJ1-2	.	CASSYDGNYGYTF	TGTGCCAGCAGTTACGACGGGAACTATGGCTACACCTTC
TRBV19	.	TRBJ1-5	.	CASSIHEAGQPQHF	TGTGCCAGTAGTATACACGAAGCCGGTCAGCCCCAGCATTTT
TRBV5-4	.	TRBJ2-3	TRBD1	CASSRDRGTDTQYF	TGTGCCAGCAGCCGGGACAGGGGCACAGATACGCAGTATTTT
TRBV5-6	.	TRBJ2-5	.	CASSLREPAWGTQYF	TGTGCCAGCAGCTTGAGGGAGCCTGCATGGGGGACCCAGTACTTC
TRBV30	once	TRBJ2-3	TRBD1	CAWDTGTGNTDTQYF	TGTGCCTGGGACACCGGGACAGGTAACACAGATACGCAGTATTTT
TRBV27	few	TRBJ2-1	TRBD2	CASRGLAGGINEQFF	TGTGCCAGCAGAGGACTAGCGGGGGGGATAAATGAGCAGTTCTTC
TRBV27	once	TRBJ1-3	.	CASSRNQGLGNTIYF	TGTGCCAGCAGCCGCAACCAGGGTCTGGGAAACACCATATATTTT
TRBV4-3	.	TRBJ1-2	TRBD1	CASSQERQGFRGYTF	TGCGCCAGCAGCCAAGAGAGACAGGGATTTCGCGGCTACACCTTC
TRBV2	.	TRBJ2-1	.	CASTETSSYNEQFF	TGTGCCAGCACCGAGACTTCGTCCTACAATGAGCAGTTCTTC
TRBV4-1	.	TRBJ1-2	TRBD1	CASSQEGQGYIYGYTF	TGCGCCAGCAGCCAAGAGGGACAGGGCTACATCTATGGCTACACCTTC
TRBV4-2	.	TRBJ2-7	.	CASSQGPGRGYEQYF	TGTGCCAGCAGCCAAGGGCCCGGCAGGGGATACGAGCAGTACTTC
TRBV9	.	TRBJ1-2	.	CASSLSAGSNYGYTF	TGTGCCAGCAGTTTGTCCGCAGGCTCTAACTATGGCTACACCTTC
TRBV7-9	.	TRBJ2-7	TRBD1	CASSLAGQTYEQYF	TGTGCCAGCAGCTTAGCGGGACAGACCTACGAGCAGTACTTC
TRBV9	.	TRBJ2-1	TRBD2	CASSEAGGAGYEQFF	TGTGCCAGCAGCGAGGCGGGGGGGGCCGGGTATGAGCAGTTCTTC
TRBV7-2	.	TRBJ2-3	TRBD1	CASSPRGRTQYF	TGTGCCAGCAGCCCTAGGGGGCGGACGCAGTATTTT
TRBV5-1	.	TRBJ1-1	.	CASSLGLQGYVQAFF	TGCGCCAGCAGCTTGGGTTTGCAGGGATATGTACAAGCTTTCTTT
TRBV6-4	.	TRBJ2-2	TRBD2	CASRHNGGGTGELFF	TGTGCCAGCAGACACAATGGGGGGGGCACCGGGGAGCTGTTTTTT
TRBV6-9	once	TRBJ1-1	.	CASSYSLGLGWGTEAFF	TGTGCCAGCAGTTATTCCCTAGGACTGGGTTGGGGCACTGAAGCTTTCTTT
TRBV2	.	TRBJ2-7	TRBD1	CASSGQGNNEQYF	TGTGCCAGCAGCGGACAGGGGAACAACGAGCAGTACTTC
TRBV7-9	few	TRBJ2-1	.	CASSLGARNEQFF	TGTGCCAGCAGCTTAGGGGCACGCAATGAGCAGTTCTTC
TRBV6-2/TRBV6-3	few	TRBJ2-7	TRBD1	CASSYGDRGSYEQYF	TGTGCCAGCAGTTACGGAGACAGGGGTTCCTACGAGCAGTACTTC
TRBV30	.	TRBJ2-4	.	CACPSNGAKNIQYF	TGTGCCTGCCCCTCGAACGGGGCCAAAAACATTCAGTACTTC
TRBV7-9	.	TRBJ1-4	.	CASSFDGWYNEKLFF	TGTGCCAGCAGCTTCGACGGGTGGTATAATGAAAAACTGTTTTTT
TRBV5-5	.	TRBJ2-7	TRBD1	CASSRLTGGEQYF	TGTGCCAGCAGCCGCCTGACAGGGGGGGAGCAGTACTTC
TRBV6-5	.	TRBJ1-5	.	CASSRKGDGNQPQHF	TGTGCCAGCAGCCGAAAAGGGGATGGCAATCAGCCCCAGCATTTT
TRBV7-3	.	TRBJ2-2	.	CASSLSPGSGELFF	TGTGCCAGCAGCTTATCCCCAGGGTCCGGGGAGCTGTTTTTT
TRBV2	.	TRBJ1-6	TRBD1	CASRPTRTGGSSPLHF	TGTGCCAGCAGACCGACGAGGACAGGGGGCAGTTCACCCCTCCACTTT
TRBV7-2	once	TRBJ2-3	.	CASSLDYPDTQYF	TGTGCCAGCAGCTTAGACTACCCAGATACGCAGTATTTT
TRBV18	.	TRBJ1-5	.	CASSKGGQPQHF	TGTGCCAGCTCCAAAGGGGGTCAGCCCCAGCATTTT
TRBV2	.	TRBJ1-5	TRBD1	CASRKGQGKGNQPQHF	TGTGCCAGCAGGAAGGGACAGGGGAAGGGCAATCAGCCCCAGCATTTT
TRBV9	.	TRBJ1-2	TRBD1	CASSVGSRGVGYTF	TGTGCCAGCAGCGTAGGAAGCAGGGGGGTCGGCTACACCTTC